The present TCR beta chain was sequenced within a study of blood T cell repertoires in COVID-19. Study summary: Acute-phase and convalescent COVID-19 samples originated in the United States, Italy and Spain.

Per the original methods: By means of reference gene primer amplification, nucleated cell counts were estimated. Data came from immunoSEQ multiplex PCR; TCRdb stores just in-frame clones and leaves some out. V, J and clone size reflect that table, while D and trimming were determined from the DNA. The sample has around 100,000 clones; approximately 91% are singletons. The germline V gene has CDR1 LNHNV and CDR2 YYDKDF (reference sequence). This CDR3 spans 13 amino acids. The V end lost 6 bases, the J end lost 5 bases, and 11 bases lay between the germline ends. This clone was recorded only once. J is TRBJ1-5 and V is TRBV15; possibly TRBD1 for D (5 bases). This sequence was found in an older woman who had recovered from COVID-19. The sequenced sample consisted of peripheral blood. CDR3: CATSKGADQPQHF. CDR3 in DNA: TGTGCCACCAGTAAAGGGGCCGATCAGCCCCAGCATTTT. Full variable domain (remainder filled in from reference TRBV15 and TRBJ1-5): DAMVIQNPRYQVTQFGKPVTLSCSQTLNHNVMYWYQQKSSQAPKLLFHYYDKDFNNEADTPDNFQSRRPNTSFCFLDIRSPGLGDTAMYLCATSKGADQPQHFGDGTRLSIL.